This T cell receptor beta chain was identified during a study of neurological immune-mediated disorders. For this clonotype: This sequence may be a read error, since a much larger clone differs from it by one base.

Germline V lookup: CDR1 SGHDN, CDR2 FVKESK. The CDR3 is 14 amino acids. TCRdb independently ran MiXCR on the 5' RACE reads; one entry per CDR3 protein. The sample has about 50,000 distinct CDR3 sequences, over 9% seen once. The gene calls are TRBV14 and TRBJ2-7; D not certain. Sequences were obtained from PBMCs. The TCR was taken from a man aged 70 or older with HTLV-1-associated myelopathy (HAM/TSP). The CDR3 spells CANSPSTMSYEQYF. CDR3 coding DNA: TGTGCCAACAGCCCTTCTACTATGAGCTACGAGCAGTACTTC.